This T cell receptor (beta chain) was retrieved from a study of T cell responses to AZD1222 COVID-19 vaccine. Measured with immunoSEQ multiplex PCR; TCRdb has only the in-frame clones, and not every one. Among more than 140,000 clones listed, about 87% were seen once. Notes on this clone: Antigen unknown.

Overall study results and limits: The donor cohort was predominantly white British with a female majority, and clonal diversity may have been underestimated. Only a handful of AZD1222 recipients, several in all, had baseline seropositivity.

The TCR was taken from an adult in good health. Sequencing used peripheral blood, obtained on day 0 of AZD1222 vaccination.

The CDR3 region has the DNA TGTGCCAGCAGCCAAGATCTGCGGAGGCCCGATACGCAGTATTTT. It yields the protein CASSQDLRRPDTQYF. V is TRBV3-1 (or the pseudogene TRBV3-2) and J is TRBJ2-3, with D maybe TRBD2 (5 bases). Trimming stripped 0 bases from V and 6 bases from J, with 13 bases between. The CDR3 is made up of 15 amino acids. Germline loops: CDR1 LGHDT, CDR2 YNNKEL (reference sequence).